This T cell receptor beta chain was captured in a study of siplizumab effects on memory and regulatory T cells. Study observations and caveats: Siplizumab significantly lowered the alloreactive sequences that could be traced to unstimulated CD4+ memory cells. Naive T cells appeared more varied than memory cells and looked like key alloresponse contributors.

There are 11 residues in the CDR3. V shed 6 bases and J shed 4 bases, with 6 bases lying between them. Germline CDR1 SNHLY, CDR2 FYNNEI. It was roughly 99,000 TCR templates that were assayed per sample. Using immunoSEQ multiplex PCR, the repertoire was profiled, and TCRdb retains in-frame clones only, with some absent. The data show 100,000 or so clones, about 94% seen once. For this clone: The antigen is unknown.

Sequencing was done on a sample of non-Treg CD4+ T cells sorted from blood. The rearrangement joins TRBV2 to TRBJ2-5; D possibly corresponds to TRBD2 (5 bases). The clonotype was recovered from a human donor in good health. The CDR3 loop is CASRGGETQYF. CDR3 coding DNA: TGTGCCAGCAGAGGAGGAGAGACCCAGTACTTC.